The 20 T cell receptor beta chains reported below all come from one sample, sequenced in a study of CD4 T cells in relation to SARS-CoV-2 and coronaviruses. TCRdb's table, derived via immunoSEQ multiplex PCR, lists solely in-frame clones and lacks some. The sample yields 35,000 to 40,000 clones, around 89% seen once. Sequences were obtained from memory CD4+ T cells from PBMCs. The receptors originated from an adult with COVID-19.

This clone was recorded once. The V and J genes are TRBV6-4 and TRBJ2-1; 7 bases agree with TRBD1. CDR1 and CDR2 (germline): MRHNA, SNTAGT. With V trimmed by 10 bases and J by 7 bases, 16 bases remained unmatched. The CDR3 has 15 amino acids. CDR3 residues: CATRKGAVLDNEQFF. The CDR3 DNA reads as TGTGCCACCCGGAAGGGGGCAGTTTTAGATAATGAGCAGTTCTTC.

The CDR3 coding sequence is TGTGCCAGCAGCCAAGGACAGGGCTATGGCTACACCTTC. Amino acids: CASSQGQGYGYTF. This chain uses TRBV3-1 (or the pseudogene TRBV3-2) with TRBJ1-2; TRBD1 agrees at 7 bases. The junction had 0 bases not matched to a gene; V was cut back by 1 base and J by 4 bases. The germline CDR1 and CDR2 sequences are LGHDT and YNNKEL (reference sequence). The CDR3 is 13 residues long.

V is TRBV5-1 and J is TRBJ1-1, with D possibly matching TRBD1 (5 bases). The CDR3 extends over 15 amino acids. Germline V gives CDR1 SGHRS, CDR2 YFSETQ. The V gene lost 0 bases and the J gene lost 4 bases, with 13 bases spanning the gap. CDR3 in DNA: TGCGCCAGCAGCTTGGGGAACAGGCAGACCACTGAAGCTTTCTTT. This codes for CASSLGNRQTTEAFF.

This clone was seen a single time. V usage is TRBV7-9 and J usage is TRBJ2-7; D is possibly TRBD1 (6 bases). The CDR3 is 12 amino acids. V dropped 6 bases and J dropped 2 bases, with 8 bases sitting between them. Per germline, CDR1 SEHNR and CDR2 FQNEAQ (reference sequence). This CDR3 reads CASRGQTYEQYF. In DNA form, the CDR3 reads TGTGCCAGCAGAGGACAGACCTACGAGCAGTACTTC.

The chain has TRBV10-3 and TRBJ2-5, with unresolved D. The V and J ends lost 2 bases and 4 bases respectively, with 8 bases between them. This CDR3 contains 13 residues. Germline CDR1 is ENHRY and CDR2 is SYGVKD. Here the CDR3 reads CAISELEGETQYF. DNA for the CDR3: TGTGCCATCAGTGAGCTGGAAGGAGAGACCCAGTACTTC.

The chain combines TRBV7-2 with TRBJ1-4, with 7 bases that match TRBD1. Germline CDR1 reads SGHTA; CDR2 reads FQGNSA. Trimming took 4 bases from V and 0 from J; bases not matched to a gene: 2. This CDR3 region has 15 residues. In DNA form, the CDR3 reads TGTGCCAGCAGCTCAGGGACAGCAACTAATGAAAAACTGTTTTTT. Its protein product is CASSSGTATNEKLFF.

The genes are TRBV5-4 and TRBJ2-5, with D perhaps matching TRBD2 (6 bases). Looked up from germline, CDR1 is SGHNT and CDR2 is YYREEE (reference sequence). CDR3 size: 14 residues. The V end lost 1 base, the J end lost 7 bases, and 14 bases lay between the germline ends. The CDR3 spells CASSLPRDGGTQYF. The CDR3 DNA reads as TGTGCCAGCAGCTTGCCCCGGGACGGGGGGACCCAGTACTTC.

The chain couples TRBV29-1 to TRBJ2-7; D is unclear. CDR1 and CDR2 from the germline V gene are SQVTM and ANQGSEA. The CDR3 is 12 amino acids. The germline V and J ends were trimmed by 8 bases and 4 bases, with 15 bases remaining between them. CDR3 sequence (DNA): TGCAGCTGCTGTGACACGGAATACGAGCAGTACTTC. Protein: CSCCDTEYEQYF.

The rearrangement links TRBV7-3 to TRBJ2-7; 7 bases fit TRBD2. Per the germline V gene, CDR1 is SGHTA and CDR2 is FQGTGA. With V trimmed by 5 bases and J by 5 bases, 12 bases remained unmatched. This CDR3 is built from 15 residues. CDR3 amino acids: CASSPNGRFGNEQYF. As DNA, the CDR3 is TGTGCCAGCAGCCCGAACGGGAGGTTTGGTAACGAGCAGTACTTC.

This chain links TRBV19 with TRBJ1-3; possibly TRBD1 for D (5 bases). CDR1 is LNHDA and CDR2 is SQIVND in the germline V gene (reference sequence). The ends were cut back, 7 bases at V and 1 base at J, with 17 bases in the middle. This CDR3 contains 16 residues. The CDR3 DNA sequence: TGTGCCAGTACCTTAGGACAACCACAGTCTGGAAACACCATATATTTT. Amino acid sequence: CASTLGQPQSGNTIYF.

V usage is TRBV29-1 and J usage is TRBJ2-3, with D tentatively TRBD2 (6 bases). CDR3 length: 15 residues. The germline V gene encodes CDR1 SQVTM and CDR2 ANQGSEA. V lost 4 bases, J lost 0 bases, and 14 bases lay in between. CDR3 sequence reads: CSVGGLLISTDTQYF. The CDR3 DNA follows: TGCAGCGTTGGGGGACTGTTAATCAGCACAGATACGCAGTATTTT.

The V gene is TRBV5-1, the J gene TRBJ1-1; D remains unclear. With 0 bases removed from V and 2 bases from J, the gap between germline ends came to 14 bases. The germline gives CDR1 SGHRS, CDR2 YFSETQ. This CDR3 has 16 amino acids. The CDR3 spells CASSLASSGTNTEAFF. The CDR3 nucleotides are TGCGCCAGCAGCTTGGCATCGTCAGGCACTAACACTGAAGCTTTCTTT. Filled out from reference TRBV5-1 and TRBJ1-1, the complete variable domain reads KAGVTQTPRYLIKTRGQQVTLSCSPISGHRSVSWYQQTPGQGLQFLFEYFSETQRNKGNFPGRFSGRQFSNSRSEMNVSTLELGDSALYLCASSLASSGTNTEAFFGQGTRLTVV.

The chain joins TRBV7-2 to TRBJ2-4; D not certain. V was trimmed by 5 bases and J by 0 bases, leaving 5 bases between them. Germline CDR1 and CDR2: SGHTA and FQGNSA. There are 13 residues in the CDR3. The CDR3 sequence is CASSPIAKNIQYF. As DNA, the CDR3 is TGTGCCAGCAGCCCGATAGCCAAAAACATTCAGTACTTC.

The rearrangement joins TRBV18 to TRBJ1-1; 7 bases map to TRBD1. Germline CDR1 is KGHSH and CDR2 is LQKENI. Trimming cost V 1 base and J 5 bases; bases outside gene matches: 7. CDR3 length: 15 amino acids. CDR3: CASSPQDRGRTEAFF. The DNA for the CDR3 is TGTGCCAGCTCACCACAGGATAGGGGGCGGACTGAAGCTTTCTTT.

The chain combines TRBV19 with TRBJ2-4; D call uncertain. Germline lookup yields CDR1 LNHDA and CDR2 SQIVND (reference sequence). V lost 5 bases to trimming and J lost 0 bases, with 14 bases between them. The length of the CDR3 is 16 residues. CDR3 DNA: TGTGCCAGTAGTTCAACCGACTTACTAGCCAAAAACATTCAGTACTTC. Amino acids: CASSSTDLLAKNIQYF.

This rearrangement joins TRBV11-3 to TRBJ1-2; D perhaps matches TRBD1 (5 bases). Germline V CDR1 and CDR2: SGHNT, YENEEA. V was trimmed by 5 bases and J by 3 bases, leaving 13 bases between them. CDR3 size: 14 residues. CDR3 nucleotide sequence: TGTGCCAGCAGCCCCTTAGGACAAGACTATGGCTACACCTTC. Protein: CASSPLGQDYGYTF. Supplemented by reference TRBV11-3 and TRBJ1-2, the full variable domain reads EAGVVQSPRYKIIEKKQPVAFWCNPISGHNTLYWYLQNLGQGPELLIRYENEEAVDDSQLPKDRFSAERLKGVDSTLKIQPAELGDSAVYLCASSPLGQDYGYTFGSGTRLTVV.

The rearrangement links TRBV7-2 to TRBJ1-3, with 7 bases that match TRBD1. The V and J ends lost 3 bases and 0 bases, in that order; junction bases with no gene match: 2. Per germline, CDR1 SGHTA and CDR2 FQGNSA. This CDR3 spans 15 amino acids. CDR3 loop: CASSLDRSSGNTIYF. The CDR3 DNA reads TGTGCCAGCAGCTTGGACAGGTCCTCTGGAAACACCATATATTTT.

The chain's CDR3 is CASSLSAVYGYTF. The CDR3 coding sequence is TGTGCCAGCAGCTTAAGCGCAGTCTATGGCTACACCTTC. The V call is TRBV7-3, the J call TRBJ1-2; no firm D call. The CDR3 contains 13 residues. V was trimmed by 1 base and J by 4 bases, leaving 7 bases between them. CDR1 and CDR2 from the germline V gene are SGHTA and FQGTGA. Together with reference TRBV7-3 and TRBJ1-2, the CDR3 gives the full variable domain: GAGVSQTPSNKVTEKGKYVELRCDPISGHTALYWYRQSLGQGPEFLIYFQGTGAADDSGLPNDRFFAVRPEGSVSTLKIQRTERGDSAVYLCASSLSAVYGYTFGSGTRLTVV.

The chain combines TRBV5-1 with TRBJ1-1, with a possible D match to TRBD1 (6 bases). Germline CDR1 is SGHRS and CDR2 is YFSETQ. V was cut by 2 bases and J by 2 bases, with 13 bases left in between. This CDR3 is 15 amino acids long. CDR3 protein: CASSLLTGFNTEAFF. CDR3 DNA sequence: TGCGCCAGCAGCTTACTAACAGGGTTCAACACTGAAGCTTTCTTT.

The chain carries TRBV7-9 and TRBJ2-4; D tentatively fits TRBD1 or TRBD2 (5 bases each). CDR3 length: 16 amino acids. Germline V gene lookup returns CDR1 SEHNR and CDR2 FQNEAQ (reference sequence). The V gene lost 4 bases and the J gene lost 6 bases, with 19 bases spanning the gap. CDR3 protein: CASSSSRGVSRNIQYF. CDR3 nucleotide sequence: TGTGCCAGCAGCTCGTCTAGAGGGGTCAGCAGAAACATTCAGTACTTC.